The 10 T cell receptor beta chains presented below share a single source sample, sequenced in a study of cytomegalovirus exposure and HLA in healthy donors. A multiplex PCR was run with 60 Vbeta primers and 13 Jbeta primers. Profiled with immunoSEQ multiplex PCR; TCRdb holds only in-frame clones, not every one. The repertoire includes over 95,000 clones, 75% to 80% of them detected once, and 7.5% to 9% sits in the top ten. The sample taken for sequencing was PBMCs. These receptors originate from a female donor in good health and CMV-seronegative.

J is TRBJ1-2 and V is TRBV21-1. TRBV21-1 constitutes a pseudogene. The CDR3 spans 17 residues. The CDR3 loop is CASSNFRPKGDNYGYTF. CDR3 DNA: TGTGCCAGCAGCAATTTTAGGCCAAAGGGAGATAACTATGGCTACACCTTC.

The J gene is TRBJ2-7, the V gene TRBV19; 11 bases align to TRBD2. The V and J ends lost 9 bases and 3 bases, in that order; junction bases with no gene match: 7. The germline V gene has CDR1 LNHDA and CDR2 SQIVND (reference sequence). CDR3 size: 14 residues. The chain's CDR3 is CASKFTSGGYEQYF. CDR3 nucleotides: TGTGCCAGCAAATTTACTAGCGGGGGCTACGAGCAGTACTTC.

Concerning this clone itself: An end of the junction does not agree with germline; a read error may underlie this. Other DNA sequences in this specimen translate into the identical CDR3. V is TRBV28 and J is TRBJ2-1; maybe TRBD1 (5 bases). This CDR3 comprises 13 residues. The germline V gene encodes CDR1 MDHEN and CDR2 SYDVKM. The CDR3 bases are TGCGCCAGCACCCTGACAGCCCCCAATGAGCAGTTCTTC. This codes for CASTLTAPNEQFF.

A few counts support this clone. The chain employs TRBV4-1 and TRBJ2-1; 8 positions agree with TRBD2. Germline lookup yields CDR1 MGHRA and CDR2 YSYEKL. Trimming removed 6 bases from V and 2 bases from J; junction bases left unmatched: 9. CDR3 length: 16 amino acids. The CDR3 spells CASSFGGGRAYNEQFF. CDR3 in DNA: TGCGCCAGCAGTTTCGGCGGGGGGAGGGCCTACAATGAGCAGTTCTTC.

V usage is TRBV30 and J usage is TRBJ1-5, with 10 bases fitting TRBD1. V was pared by 0 bases and J by 4 bases, with 9 bases of the junction left unmatched. Germline CDR1 GTSNPN, CDR2 SVGIG (reference sequence). This CDR3 has 17 residues. DNA for the CDR3: TGTGCCTGGAGTGTCCGGGACAGGGGAATTATAAATCAGCCCCAGCATTTT. Its protein product is CAWSVRDRGIINQPQHF.

The DNA of the CDR3 is TGTGCCAGTAGTATCGACGGGACAGGGGGCGCCTATGGCTACACCTTC. This sequence encodes CASSIDGTGGAYGYTF. J is TRBJ1-2 and V is TRBV19; 12 nucleotides agree with TRBD1. This CDR3 spans 16 amino acids. Trimming at V came to 3 bases and at J to 4 bases, leaving 6 bases not matched to a gene. Germline lookup yields CDR1 LNHDA and CDR2 SQIVND (reference sequence).

The chain combines TRBV19 with TRBJ1-3; TRBD1 is a possible D gene (5 bases). Germline CDR1 reads LNHDA; CDR2 reads SQIVND (reference sequence). The CDR3 length is 12 residues. With 11 bases removed from V and 3 bases from J, the gap between germline ends came to 11 bases. The CDR3 nucleotides read TGTGCCGTATGGGGGGATGGAAACACCATATATTTT. Its protein is CAVWGDGNTIYF. The full variable domain, rest sourced from reference TRBV19 and TRBJ1-3, is DGGITQSPKYLFRKEGQNVTLSCEQNLNHDAMYWYRQDPGQGLRLIYYSQIVNDFQKGDIAEGYSVSREKKESFPLTVTSAQKNPTAFYLCAVWGDGNTIYFGEGSWLTVV.

This CDR3 is CATSRERRISYEQYF. DNA for the CDR3: TGTGCCACCAGCAGAGAGAGGAGGATCTCCTACGAGCAGTACTTC. The chain links TRBV15 to TRBJ2-7, with a tentative D call TRBD2 (5 bases). In germline, CDR1 is LNHNV, CDR2 YYDKDF (reference sequence). Trimming shortened V by 0 bases and J by 0 bases, and 9 bases separated the two germline ends. There are 15 residues in the CDR3.

This clone showed up just a few times. The chain employs TRBV19 and TRBJ2-3; D is unclear. The CDR3 runs to 13 residues. Trimming cost V 0 bases and J 11 bases, with 12 bases left between them. CDR1 and CDR2 from the germline V gene are LNHDA and SQIVND (reference sequence). In DNA, the CDR3 is TGTGCCAGTAGTATAGATAAAGGCAGAGGGCAGTATTTT. Its protein product is CASSIDKGRGQYF.

The V gene is TRBV27, the J gene TRBJ2-1, with 8 nucleotides matching TRBD2. Per germline, CDR1 MNHEY and CDR2 SMNVEV (reference sequence). The CDR3 runs 19 residues. Unmatched junction bases numbered 17, after V lost 7 bases and J lost 0 bases. CDR3: CASTGPSASGWSSYNEQFF. The CDR3, as DNA: TGTGCCAGCACGGGCCCTTCGGCTAGCGGGTGGAGCTCCTACAATGAGCAGTTCTTC.